The 32 T cell receptor beta chains below were found in one sample sequenced in a study of CD8 T cells in Susac syndrome. RNA amounts of about 0.5 to 1 ug underwent reverse transcription with random hexamers. TCRdb passed the immunoSEQ multiplex PCR reads through MiXCR, listing each CDR3 protein once. The sample includes over 150,000 distinct CDR3 sequences, around 95% of them seen just once. Input material: CD4+ T cells from PBMCs. Every receptor here comes from a human donor with Susac syndrome.

The genes are TRBV28 and TRBJ2-7; no firm D call. Germline V gives CDR1 MDHEN, CDR2 SYDVKM. CDR3 size: 14 residues. The V gene lost 3 bases and the J gene lost 0 bases, with 9 bases spanning the gap. The DNA of the CDR3 is TGTGCCAGCAGTTTGTGGCAGCCCTCCTACGAGCAGTACTTC. This gives the protein CASSLWQPSYEQYF.

This clonotype was picked up one time. This chain joins TRBV3-1 and TRBJ2-7; D unresolved. The CDR3 length is 12 residues. CDR1 LGHDT and CDR2 YNNKEL come from the germline V gene (reference sequence). Deletions cut 0 bases from V and 5 bases from J, with 5 bases between. CDR3 in amino acids: CASSQEKHEQYF. For the CDR3, the DNA is TGTGCCAGCAGCCAAGAGAAGCACGAGCAGTACTTC.

This sequence joins TRBV4-3 and TRBJ1-3, with no clear D. CDR1 is LGHNA and CDR2 is YSLEER in the germline V gene. CDR3 length: 13 amino acids. Trimming took 0 bases from V and 3 from J, leaving 3 bases between them. The CDR3 DNA reads TGCGCCAGCAGCCAAGAACGTGGAAACACCATATATTTT. Its translation: CASSQERGNTIYF.

V usage is TRBV20-1 and J usage is TRBJ2-5; D not certain. V lost 6 bases and J lost 5, with 10 bases in between. Germline CDR1 is DFQATT and CDR2 is SNEGSKA (reference sequence). CDR3 length equals 11 residues. The CDR3 spells CSANSRETQYF. CDR3 in DNA: TGCAGTGCCAACAGCCGGGAGACCCAGTACTTC.

This clonotype was seen a handful of times. This chain connects TRBV5-4 to TRBJ1-6, with D hard to call. The length of the CDR3 is 14 residues. Trimming removed 0 bases from V and 7 bases from J, with 8 bases in between. Looked up from germline, CDR1 is SGHNT and CDR2 is YYREEE (reference sequence). The CDR3 DNA follows: TGTGCCAGCAGCTTGGCGGGGATAAATTCACCCCTCCACTTT. Amino acid sequence: CASSLAGINSPLHF.

The chain combines TRBV5-6 with TRBJ2-7, with TRBD2 as a possible D gene (6 bases). The germline V gene has CDR1 SGHDT and CDR2 YYEEEE. V was pared by 2 bases and J by 0 bases, with 12 bases between. CDR3 size: 15 residues. CDR3 nucleotide sequence: TGTGCCAGCAGCTTCCGGGGGAGTTCCTCCTACGAGCAGTACGTC. It specifies CASSFRGSSSYEQYV.

The chain recombines TRBV11-2 with TRBJ2-2; D is possibly TRBD2 (7 bases). Germline-derived CDR1 and CDR2 are SGHAT and FQNNGV. Trimming pared 5 bases from V and 5 bases from J, leaving 21 bases between. CDR3 size: 17 residues. CDR3 loop: CASSPPGGGGGTGELFF. For the CDR3, the DNA is TGTGCCAGCAGCCCCCCGGGTGGGGGGGGCGGTACCGGGGAGCTGTTTTTT.

The V call is TRBV29-1, the J call TRBJ1-1; D might be TRBD1 (6 bases). Trimming pared 6 bases from V and 7 bases from J, leaving 15 bases between. The CDR3 totals 12 residues. Germline V gene lookup returns CDR1 SQVTM and CDR2 ANQGSEA. The CDR3 region has the DNA TGCAGCGTGACAGGTGGGGTCGGTGAAGCTTTCTTT. This gives the protein CSVTGGVGEAFF.

The chain is built from TRBV20-1 and TRBJ2-3; D gene ambiguous. V shed 0 bases and J shed 4 bases, with 8 bases lying between them. Germline V gene lookup returns CDR1 DFQATT and CDR2 SNEGSKA (reference sequence). The CDR3 covers 13 residues. The CDR3 DNA is TGCAGTGCTAGAGATTTTGACGCAGATACGCAGTATTTT. It encodes CSARDFDADTQYF.

This clonotype has just one count. The chain joins TRBV19 to TRBJ2-2, with D perhaps TRBD2 (5 bases). Deletions cut 7 bases from V and 0 bases from J, with 9 bases between. The germline V gene has CDR1 LNHDA and CDR2 SQIVND (reference sequence). This CDR3 region has 14 residues. CDR3 sequence: CASIGMPNTGELFF. The CDR3, as DNA: TGTGCCAGTATCGGGATGCCGAACACCGGGGAGCTGTTTTTT.

The V and J genes are TRBV20-1 and TRBJ2-7; no clear D. The germline V gene has CDR1 DFQATT and CDR2 SNEGSKA (reference sequence). V was pared by 1 base and J by 2 bases, with 12 bases between. The CDR3 consists of 14 residues. This CDR3 reads CSARVDLRPYEQYF. For the CDR3, the DNA is TGCAGTGCTAGAGTCGACCTAAGACCCTACGAGCAGTACTTC.

In its sample, this clonotype was seen once. J is TRBJ2-1 and V is TRBV15; 7 bases are a match to TRBD1. Germline CDR1 and CDR2: LNHNV and YYDKDF (reference sequence). Trimming at V came to 3 bases and at J to 6 bases, leaving 2 bases not matched to a gene. The CDR3 loop spans 13 amino acids. CDR3 nucleotides: TGTGCCACCAGCAGGCGGACAGGCAATGAGCAGTTCTTC. It translates to CATSRRTGNEQFF.

In nucleotides, the CDR3 is TGTGCCAGCAGTTACGCGTCTAGCGGGATTCTCGAGCAGTACTTC. Its translation is CASSYASSGILEQYF. The chain carries TRBV6-2 or TRBV6-3 and TRBJ2-7; 9 bases match TRBD2. Germline V gene lookup returns CDR1 MNHEY and CDR2 SVGEGT. CDR3 length: 15 amino acids. Trimming at V came to 2 bases and at J to 6 bases, leaving 8 bases not matched to a gene.

V is TRBV5-5 and J is TRBJ2-3, with no clear D. The V end lost 3 bases, the J end lost 2 bases, and 10 bases lay between the germline ends. This CDR3 is built from 14 residues. Germline-derived CDR1 and CDR2 are SGHKS and YYEKEE (reference sequence). CDR3 coding DNA: TGTGCCAGCAGCTACGAAACTACCACAGATACGCAGTATTTT. This codes for CASSYETTTDTQYF. The whole variable domain, filled in from reference TRBV5-5 and TRBJ2-3, reads DAGVTQSPTHLIKTRGQQVTLRCSPISGHKSVSWYQQVLGQGPQFIFQYYEKEERGRGNFPDRFSARQFPNYSSELNVNALLLGDSALYLCASSYETTTDTQYFGPGTRLTVL.

V gene TRBV20-1 combines with J gene TRBJ1-3; D remains ambiguous. CDR1 is DFQATT, CDR2 SNEGSKA, per germline (reference sequence). Trimming left V 0 bases short and J 4 bases short, with 10 bases between. This CDR3 spans 14 amino acids. This CDR3 is CSARDPVAGNTIYF. CDR3 nucleotides: TGCAGTGCTAGAGATCCGGTAGCCGGAAACACCATATATTTT.

This clonotype was found a few times. V gene TRBV6-5 combines with J gene TRBJ2-7, with a weak D call TRBD1 (5 bases). This CDR3 spans 14 amino acids. CDR1 MNHEY and CDR2 SVGAGI come from the germline V gene. V was cut by 0 bases and J by 1 base, with 7 bases left in between. CDR3 residues: CASSYSRTSYEQYF. The CDR3 DNA is TGTGCCAGCAGTTACTCGCGGACATCCTACGAGCAGTACTTC.

V usage is TRBV29-1 and J usage is TRBJ2-5; D gene ambiguous. Trimming removed 4 bases from V and 4 bases from J, with 22 bases in between. CDR3 length: 16 residues. Germline V CDR1 and CDR2: SQVTM, ANQGSEA. The CDR3 region has the DNA TGCAGCGTTGGAATTGTTCCGCAAGGGTTTGGAGAGACCCAGTACTTC. It encodes CSVGIVPQGFGETQYF.

CDR3 in DNA: TGTGCCAGCTCACTATACTCCCAACAAGAGACCCAGTACTTC. Its translation is CASSLYSQQETQYF. This chain uses TRBV18 with TRBJ2-5; no reliable D call. This CDR3 is built from 14 residues. CDR1 KGHSH and CDR2 LQKENI come from the germline V gene. Deletions cut 4 bases from V and 2 bases from J, with 11 bases between.

CDR3 in amino acids: CSARDLGFSYNEQFF. For the CDR3, the DNA is TGCAGTGCTAGAGATCTCGGGTTCTCCTACAATGAGCAGTTCTTC. The chain recombines TRBV20-1 with TRBJ2-1; no firm D call. V gave up 0 bases and J gave up 0 bases, with 9 bases separating them. Germline V CDR1 and CDR2: DFQATT, SNEGSKA (reference sequence). The CDR3 consists of 15 residues.

The gene calls are TRBV30 and TRBJ2-2; no clear D gene. The V end lost 5 bases, the J end lost 5 bases, and 6 bases lay between the germline ends. Germline V CDR1 and CDR2: GTSNPN, SVGIG (reference sequence). This CDR3 comprises 11 residues. The CDR3 spells CAWGRTGELFF. CDR3 coding DNA: TGTGCCTGGGGCAGGACCGGGGAGCTGTTTTTT.

The CDR3 DNA is TGTGCCAGCAGCAAAGTTGGGAGGAGGTCCAGGGGCTTC. Translation: CASSKVGRRSRGF. The chain is built from TRBV21-1 and TRBJ2-1; the table's TRBD1 call for D was not verified on the DNA. TRBV21-1 is designated a pseudogene. This CDR3 is built from 13 residues.

V usage is TRBV14 and J usage is TRBJ2-5; TRBD1 or TRBD2 may be the D gene (5 bases each). Germline V gene lookup returns CDR1 SGHDN and CDR2 FVKESK. The CDR3 runs to 16 residues. V was shortened by 2 bases and J by 1 base, with 14 bases between the two germline ends. CDR3 region: CASSQFRDQLQETQYF. CDR3 sequence (DNA): TGTGCCAGCAGCCAATTCCGGGACCAACTCCAAGAGACCCAGTACTTC.

The chain joins TRBV20-1 to TRBJ2-6, with D unclear. The CDR3 is 13 residues long. The V end was cut by 1 base, the J end by 4 bases, with 5 bases between. Germline V gives CDR1 DFQATT, CDR2 SNEGSKA (reference sequence). This chain's CDR3 is CSARVSGANVLTF. For the CDR3, the DNA is TGCAGTGCTAGAGTTTCCGGGGCCAACGTCCTGACTTTC.

V and J are TRBV29-1 and TRBJ2-3; no firm D call. The CDR3 loop spans 10 amino acids. Germline V gene data show CDR1 as SQVTM and CDR2 as ANQGSEA. V shed 7 bases and J shed 6 bases, with 8 bases lying between them. The chain's CDR3 is CSGQADTQYF. In nucleotides, the CDR3 is TGCAGCGGCCAAGCGGATACGCAGTATTTT.

This clonotype was seen only once. This chain uses TRBV6-6 with TRBJ1-2, with no clear D. V lost 4 bases and J lost 3, with 9 bases in between. Germline V lookup: CDR1 MNHNY, CDR2 SVGAGI (reference sequence). The CDR3 length is 13 residues. The CDR3 bases are TGTGCCAGCAGTTTTCCGACTGACTATGGCTACACCTTC. It translates to CASSFPTDYGYTF.

The J gene is TRBJ1-6, the V gene TRBV18; D uncertain. There are 14 residues in the CDR3. V was trimmed by 10 bases and J by 8 bases, leaving 18 bases between them. Germline-derived CDR1 and CDR2 are KGHSH and LQKENI. In DNA, the CDR3 is TGTGCCACCTCGGACCGTTCGGGATATTCACCCCTCCACTTT. This gives the protein CATSDRSGYSPLHF.

The rearrangement uses TRBV5-1 and TRBJ2-5; 9 nucleotides agree with TRBD1. J lost 5 bases, V lost 0 bases, and 5 bases had no gene match. The CDR3 is made up of 15 amino acids. From germline, CDR1 is SGHRS and CDR2 YFSETQ. The CDR3 loop is CASSLGGQGHETQYF. DNA for the CDR3: TGCGCCAGCAGCTTGGGGGGACAGGGACACGAGACCCAGTACTTC.

This clonotype was recorded only once. J is TRBJ1-1 and V is TRBV5-4, with D uncertain. Germline CDR1 and CDR2: SGHNT and YYREEE (reference sequence). V shed 4 bases and J shed 0 bases, with 4 bases lying between them. This CDR3 has 12 residues. The CDR3 nucleotides read TGTGCCAGCAGCAACATGAACACTGAAGCTTTCTTT. Protein sequence: CASSNMNTEAFF.

The chain combines TRBV5-4 with TRBJ2-3; 8 nucleotides agree with TRBD2. V shed 2 bases and J 2 bases; nucleotides not matched to a gene: 4. The CDR3 covers 15 residues. Germline CDR1 is SGHNT and CDR2 is YYREEE (reference sequence). Here the CDR3 reads CASSLPGGITDTQYF. Here the CDR3 DNA reads TGTGCCAGCAGCTTACCGGGGGGGATCACAGATACGCAGTATTTT.

V and J are TRBV5-1 and TRBJ2-7, with D perhaps matching TRBD1 (6 bases). This CDR3 spans 14 amino acids. CDR1 and CDR2 from the germline V gene are SGHRS and YFSETQ. V was shortened by 0 bases and J by 6 bases, with 13 bases between the two germline ends. CDR3 DNA: TGCGCCAGCAGCTTGGCACAGGGTGGAGGCGAGCAGTACTTC. Translating gives CASSLAQGGGEQYF.

V usage is TRBV2 and J usage is TRBJ2-7; D call uncertain. V was pared by 7 bases and J by 3 bases, with 10 bases between. The CDR3 extends over 12 amino acids. CDR1 is SNHLY and CDR2 is FYNNEI in the germline V gene. CDR3 DNA: TGTGCCAGCACGGCCTCTAGCTACGAGCAGTACTTC. This encodes CASTASSYEQYF.

The chain carries TRBV7-2 and TRBJ1-2, with 7 bases aligning to TRBD1. J lost 8 bases, V lost 1 base, and 10 bases had no gene match. CDR3 length: 15 amino acids. Looked up from germline, CDR1 is SGHTA and CDR2 is FQGNSA. CDR3 sequence reads: CASSLDNRGREGYTF. In DNA, the CDR3 is TGTGCCAGCAGCTTAGACAACAGGGGACGAGAGGGCTACACCTTC. Filled out from reference TRBV7-2 and TRBJ1-2, the complete variable domain reads GAGVSQSPSNKVTEKGKDVELRCDPISGHTALYWYRQSLGQGLEFLIYFQGNSAPDKSGLPSDRFSAERTGGSVSTLTIQRTQQEDSAVYLCASSLDNRGREGYTFGSGTRLTVV.